This T cell receptor (beta chain) came from a study of T-cell reconstitution after alpha-beta-depleted transplantation in children. Findings and caveats of the study: Some patients showed high day-60 TCRbeta diversity, which derived from surviving recipient T cells and thymic progenitors. The study reportedly traced alpha-beta T cells about two months after transplant to several hundred expanded graft clones.

This sample's TCRbeta library carried unique molecular identifier barcodes. TCRdb processed the PCR reads anew with MiXCR; each CDR3 protein has one entry. The data show about 340,000 distinct CDR3 sequences, about 16% seen once. The ends were cut back, 5 bases at V and 4 bases at J, with 23 bases in the middle. The CDR3 spans 16 residues. Per germline, CDR1 DFQATT and CDR2 SNEGSKA (reference sequence). There are a few counts of this clonotype. Its specificity is not known. This receptor was obtained from a male patient aged 2-15 years who had a stem cell transplant for acute lymphoblastic leukemia, so the T cells may come from the graft donor. J is TRBJ1-2 and V is TRBV20-1, with D unresolved. The starting material was PBMCs, mostly from graft donor cells, obtained 360 days after TCRalphabeta/CD19-depleted stem cell transplant. In DNA form, the CDR3 reads TGCAGTGCTTTAAAGCTGGGGTTACGCCAAACCTATGGCTACACCTTC. The encoded protein is CSALKLGLRQTYGYTF.